This TCR beta chain originates from a study of blood T cell repertoires in COVID-19. Study-wide context: The study drew acute and convalescent COVID-19 samples from the United States, Italy and Spain. Nucleic acid was either cDNA or gDNA, and it came from T cells, B-cell-depleted T cells, or PBMCs.

The V gene's germline CDR1 is SQVTM and CDR2 ANQGSEA. This CDR3 spans 13 amino acids. V lost 7 bases, J lost 3 bases, and 13 bases lay in between. In the authors' methods: Amplification with reference gene primers provided the estimates of nucleated cell counts. The table came from immunoSEQ multiplex PCR; TCRdb's copy has only in-frame clones and leaves some out. That table gives V, J and clone size, and the DNA gave D and trimming. The profile shows hundreds of thousands of clones, roughly 85% of them singletons. The chain recombines TRBV29-1 with TRBJ2-1; TRBD1 might be the D (6 bases). Material for sequencing was peripheral blood. The clonotype was recovered from a woman between 50 and 59 years old who had recovered from COVID-19. CDR3 in DNA: TGCAGCGCCCGGCGGACAGACTACAATGAGCAGTTCTTC. Encoded protein: CSARRTDYNEQFF.